This is a list of T cell receptor beta chains from one sample in a study of shared clonotypes between healthy human individuals. The protocol was immunoSEQ multiplex PCR, while the TCRdb copy is restricted to in-frame clones and leaves out a portion. The table shows 2 million to 2.5 million clones, with 85% to 95% occurring only once. Sample: naive CD4+ T cells from PBMCs. The receptors stem from a man aged 18 to 35 in good health. Some clones in this sample may be carry-over from other donors' samples. Each CDR3 is given with its conserved first and last residue. The D gene is left open where the match is weak. Clone size is shown for a subset of rows, as once, few, many or a class of expanded clone.

abundance: -; d_gene: TRBD1; j_gene: TRBJ2-1; len: 13; v_gene: TRBV5-4; CDR3nt: TGTGCCAGCAACGGACAGGGGGTAAATGAGCAGTTCTTC; CDR3aa: CASNGQGVNEQFF
abundance: -; d_gene: TRBD2; j_gene: TRBJ2-7; len: 16; v_gene: TRBV6-1; CDR3nt: TGTGCCAGCAGTGAATGGACTAGCGCATACTCCTACGAGCAGTACTTC; CDR3aa: CASSEWTSAYSYEQYF
abundance: -; d_gene: -; j_gene: TRBJ1-5; len: 15; v_gene: TRBV6-1; CDR3nt: TGTGCCAGCAGTGAGTCGGGATACAGCAATCAGCCCCAGCATTTT; CDR3aa: CASSESGYSNQPQHF
abundance: -; d_gene: -; j_gene: TRBJ1-2; len: 15; v_gene: TRBV9; CDR3nt: TGTGCCAGCAGCCCTCGGAGTCCGGGCGGCTATGGCTACACCTTC; CDR3aa: CASSPRSPGGYGYTF
abundance: -; d_gene: -; j_gene: TRBJ2-1; len: 12; v_gene: TRBV10-3; CDR3nt: TGTGCCATCAGTGAGGTAGCAGAGGGGCAGTTCTTC; CDR3aa: CAISEVAEGQFF
abundance: -; d_gene: -; j_gene: TRBJ2-1; len: 12; v_gene: TRBV6-6; CDR3nt: TGTGCCAGCAGTTACGTTATGGGGGAGCAGTTCTTC; CDR3aa: CASSYVMGEQFF
abundance: -; d_gene: TRBD1; j_gene: TRBJ2-3; len: 15; v_gene: TRBV4-2; CDR3nt: TGTGCCAGCAGCAACCGGGACAGGGGCACAGATACGCAGTATTTT; CDR3aa: CASSNRDRGTDTQYF
abundance: -; d_gene: -; j_gene: TRBJ2-7; len: 19; v_gene: TRBV6-1; CDR3nt: TGTGCCAGCAGTGGCGCCCGCAAGAGTACAGGACGGAACAACTACGAGCAGTACTTC; CDR3aa: CASSGARKSTGRNNYEQYF
abundance: -; d_gene: -; j_gene: TRBJ2-2; len: 15; v_gene: TRBV7-2; CDR3nt: TGTGCCAGCAGCTTAGTTGGGGGTAGCACCGGGGAGCTGTTTTTT; CDR3aa: CASSLVGGSTGELFF
abundance: -; d_gene: TRBD2; j_gene: TRBJ2-1; len: 15; v_gene: TRBV28; CDR3nt: TGTGCCAGCAGTTTTGAGGGTCTAGCGGGAGATGAGCAGTTCTTC; CDR3aa: CASSFEGLAGDEQFF
abundance: once; d_gene: TRBD2; j_gene: TRBJ2-7; len: 14; v_gene: TRBV27; CDR3nt: TGTGCCAGCCGCAGACTAGCGGGAGAACACGAGCAGTACTTC; CDR3aa: CASRRLAGEHEQYF
abundance: -; d_gene: TRBD1; j_gene: TRBJ1-3; len: 16; v_gene: TRBV25-1; CDR3nt: TGTGCCAGCAGTGGGGACAGGCCCGGTTCTGGAAACACCATATATTTT; CDR3aa: CASSGDRPGSGNTIYF
abundance: -; d_gene: -; j_gene: TRBJ2-7; len: 14; v_gene: TRBV28; CDR3nt: TGTGCCAGCAGTTTGTGGCAGGGGCTCTACGAGCAGTACTTC; CDR3aa: CASSLWQGLYEQYF
abundance: -; d_gene: -; j_gene: TRBJ2-7; len: 13; v_gene: TRBV9; CDR3nt: TGTGCCAGCAGCGTAGTAGGGGATTCCGAGCAGTACTTC; CDR3aa: CASSVVGDSEQYF
abundance: -; d_gene: -; j_gene: TRBJ1-6; len: 15; v_gene: TRBV7-9; CDR3nt: TGTGCCAGCAGCTTAGGCCCTCAGGCGTATTCACCCCTCCACTTT; CDR3aa: CASSLGPQAYSPLHF
abundance: few; d_gene: -; j_gene: TRBJ1-2; len: 13; v_gene: TRBV6-5; CDR3nt: TGTGCCAGCAGTTACTCCGCAGGGAACGGCTACACCTTC; CDR3aa: CASSYSAGNGYTF
abundance: -; d_gene: -; j_gene: TRBJ1-1; len: 14; v_gene: TRBV11-3; CDR3nt: TGTGCCAGCAGCTTACTGTCTGACAGTCCTGAAGCTTTCTTT; CDR3aa: CASSLLSDSPEAFF
abundance: -; d_gene: TRBD1; j_gene: TRBJ1-5; len: 16; v_gene: TRBV10-3; CDR3nt: TGTGCCATCAGTGACCAGGGGGGTGGAAGCAATCAGCCCCAGCATTTT; CDR3aa: CAISDQGGGSNQPQHF
abundance: -; d_gene: -; j_gene: TRBJ2-7; len: 12; v_gene: TRBV28; CDR3nt: TGTGCCAGCAGTTTTCCGCGAGACGAGCAGTACTTC; CDR3aa: CASSFPRDEQYF
abundance: -; d_gene: -; j_gene: TRBJ2-1; len: 14; v_gene: TRBV27; CDR3nt: TGTGCCAGCAGCCCTCCGCGGAATTACAATGAGCAGTTCTTC; CDR3aa: CASSPPRNYNEQFF
abundance: -; d_gene: TRBD1; j_gene: TRBJ2-7; len: 18; v_gene: TRBV7-6; CDR3nt: TGTGCCAGCAGCTTAGCCTCCGGGACAGGGCTGCGGGTCTACGAGCAGTACTTC; CDR3aa: CASSLASGTGLRVYEQYF
abundance: once; d_gene: -; j_gene: TRBJ2-5; len: 16; v_gene: TRBV5-4; CDR3nt: TGTGCCAGCAGCTTGGGGCCGGGACTCAACGGGGAGACCCAGTACTTC; CDR3aa: CASSLGPGLNGETQYF
abundance: -; d_gene: -; j_gene: TRBJ2-7; len: 11; v_gene: TRBV30; CDR3nt: TGTGCCTGGAGTGAGAAGAACGAGCAGTACTTC; CDR3aa: CAWSEKNEQYF
abundance: -; d_gene: -; j_gene: TRBJ1-2; len: 14; v_gene: TRBV7-8; CDR3nt: TGTGCCAGCAGCCCTAAACAGGTGGGGTATGGCTACACCTTC; CDR3aa: CASSPKQVGYGYTF
abundance: few; d_gene: -; j_gene: TRBJ1-2; len: 14; v_gene: TRBV2; CDR3nt: TGTGCCAGCAGTACAGGGTCCCCTGTGTATGGCTACACCTTC; CDR3aa: CASSTGSPVYGYTF
abundance: -; d_gene: -; j_gene: TRBJ2-3; len: 14; v_gene: TRBV19; CDR3nt: TGTGCCACCCAACGGGAGCTGCTCACAGATACGCAGTATTTT; CDR3aa: CATQRELLTDTQYF
abundance: -; d_gene: TRBD2; j_gene: TRBJ2-1; len: 17; v_gene: TRBV7-2; CDR3nt: TGTGCCAGCAGCTTAGAGGGGCTAGCGGGAAAGAGGTCGGAGCAGTTCTTC; CDR3aa: CASSLEGLAGKRSEQFF
abundance: -; d_gene: -; j_gene: TRBJ1-5; len: 17; v_gene: TRBV6-1; CDR3nt: TGTGCCATCAGTGAGTCACCGCTGGGCGGGGGCCAGCAGCCCCAGCATTTT; CDR3aa: CAISESPLGGGQQPQHF
abundance: -; d_gene: -; j_gene: TRBJ2-1; len: 14; v_gene: TRBV28; CDR3nt: TGTGCCAGCAAAGGACCCCTCTCCTACAATGAGCAGTTCTTC; CDR3aa: CASKGPLSYNEQFF
abundance: -; d_gene: -; j_gene: TRBJ1-5; len: 14; v_gene: TRBV19; CDR3nt: TGTGCCAGTAGTATGGGGGACGGGCCCCAGCCCCAGCATTTT; CDR3aa: CASSMGDGPQPQHF